This T cell receptor beta chain was profiled in a study of control samples from healthy donors and cancer patients. This clone occurred a few times. The assay was immunoSEQ multiplex PCR, and TCRdb's table has in-frame clones only and misses some. The sample has 150,000 or so clones, approximately 93% seen once. Germline-derived CDR1 and CDR2 are MRHNA and SNTAGT. The CDR3 has 14 residues. Trimming removed 0 bases at V and 7 bases at J, with 12 bases between. This TCR derives from a man younger than 30 in good health. The gene calls are TRBV6-4 and TRBJ2-5; D gene unclear. Input material: blood. CDR3 sequence: CASSDSPGVGTQYF. For the CDR3, the DNA is TGTGCCAGCAGTGACTCCCCGGGCGTGGGGACCCAGTACTTC.